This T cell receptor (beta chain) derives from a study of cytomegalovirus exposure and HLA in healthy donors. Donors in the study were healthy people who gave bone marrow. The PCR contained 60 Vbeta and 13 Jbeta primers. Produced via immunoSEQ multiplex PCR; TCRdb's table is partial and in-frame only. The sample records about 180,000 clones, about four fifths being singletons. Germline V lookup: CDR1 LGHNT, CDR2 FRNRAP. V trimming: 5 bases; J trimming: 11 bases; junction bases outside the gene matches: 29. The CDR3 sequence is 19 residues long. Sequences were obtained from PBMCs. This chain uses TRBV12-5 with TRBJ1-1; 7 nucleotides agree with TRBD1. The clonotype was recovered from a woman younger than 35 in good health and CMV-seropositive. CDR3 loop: CASGQSRGGLRYREVEAFF. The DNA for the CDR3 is TGTGCTAGTGGTCAAAGTAGAGGGGGCCTACGGTACAGGGAGGTCGAGGCTTTCTTT.